This TCR beta chain was recorded in a study of blood T cell repertoires in COVID-19. Study details: The samples span acute and convalescent COVID-19 from the United States, Italy and Spain.

A few counts support this clone. The germline gives CDR1 SGHAT, CDR2 FQNNGV. V was cut by 5 bases and J by 2 bases, with 10 bases left in between. The CDR3 sequence is 13 residues long. TCRdb's copy holds only in-frame clones and misses some; the assay was immunoSEQ multiplex PCR. This table has 200,000 to 250,000 clones, under 90% appearing once. The V call is TRBV11-2, the J call TRBJ2-7; D might be TRBD2 (6 bases). The clonotype comes from a man in his sixties who had recovered from COVID-19. Specimen: PBMCs or T cells enriched from blood (not recorded which). This chain's CDR3 is CASSRDSPYEQYF. CDR3 DNA: TGTGCCAGCAGCCGGGACTCCCCCTACGAGCAGTACTTC.